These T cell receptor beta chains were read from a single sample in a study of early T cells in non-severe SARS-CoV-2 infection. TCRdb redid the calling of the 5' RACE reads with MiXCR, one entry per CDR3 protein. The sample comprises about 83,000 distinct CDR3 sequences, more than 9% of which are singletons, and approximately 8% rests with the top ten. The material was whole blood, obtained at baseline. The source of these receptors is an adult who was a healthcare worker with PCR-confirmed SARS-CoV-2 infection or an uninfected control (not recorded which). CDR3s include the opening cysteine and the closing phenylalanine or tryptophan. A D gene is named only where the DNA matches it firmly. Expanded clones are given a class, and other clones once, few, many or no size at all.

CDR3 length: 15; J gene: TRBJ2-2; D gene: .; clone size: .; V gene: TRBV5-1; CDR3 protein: CASSMYDLSSGELFF; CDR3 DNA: TGCGCCAGCAGTATGTACGATTTAAGCTCCGGGGAGCTGTTTTTT
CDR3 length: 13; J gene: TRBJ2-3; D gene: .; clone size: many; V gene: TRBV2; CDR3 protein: CASMGVGTDTQYF; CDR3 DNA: TGTGCCAGCATGGGTGTCGGCACAGATACGCAGTATTTT
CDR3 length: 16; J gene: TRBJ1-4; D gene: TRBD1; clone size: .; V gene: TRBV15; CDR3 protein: CATSRAHWTGVEKLFF; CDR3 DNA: TGTGCCACCAGCAGAGCTCATTGGACAGGGGTTGAAAAACTGTTTTTT
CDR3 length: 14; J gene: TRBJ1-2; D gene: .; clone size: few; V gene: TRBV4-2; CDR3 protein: CASSQAGVDYGYTF; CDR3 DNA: TGTGCCAGCAGCCAAGCCGGGGTCGACTATGGCTACACCTTC
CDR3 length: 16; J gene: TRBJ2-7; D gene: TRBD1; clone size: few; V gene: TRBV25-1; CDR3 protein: CASSSQGVSFTYEQYF; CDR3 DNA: TGTGCCAGCAGTTCGCAGGGGGTCTCCTTCACCTACGAGCAGTACTTC
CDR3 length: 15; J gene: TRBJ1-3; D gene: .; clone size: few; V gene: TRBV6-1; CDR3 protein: CASSDVVSSGNTIYF; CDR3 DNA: TGTGCCAGCAGTGATGTCGTATCCTCTGGAAACACCATATATTTT
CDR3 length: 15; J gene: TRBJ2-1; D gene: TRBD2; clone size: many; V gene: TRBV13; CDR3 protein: CASSLRTSGSNEQFF; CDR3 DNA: TGTGCCAGCAGCCTACGGACTAGCGGGAGCAATGAGCAGTTCTTC
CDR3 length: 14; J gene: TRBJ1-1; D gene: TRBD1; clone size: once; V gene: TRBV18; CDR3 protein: CASSRETGGTEAFF; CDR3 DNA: TGTGCCAGCTCACGAGAAACAGGGGGCACTGAAGCTTTCTTT
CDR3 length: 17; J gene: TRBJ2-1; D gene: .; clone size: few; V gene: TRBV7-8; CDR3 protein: CASSLVPNSPAINEQFF; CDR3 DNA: TGTGCCAGCAGCTTAGTCCCCAACTCTCCCGCGATTAATGAGCAGTTCTTC
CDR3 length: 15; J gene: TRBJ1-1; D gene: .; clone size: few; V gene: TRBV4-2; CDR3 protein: CASSQDLVMNTEAFF; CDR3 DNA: TGTGCCAGCAGCCAAGATCTAGTTATGAACACTGAAGCTTTCTTT
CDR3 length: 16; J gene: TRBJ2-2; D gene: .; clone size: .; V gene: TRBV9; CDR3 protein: CASSPVQGQGTGELFF; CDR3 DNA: TGTGCCAGCAGCCCGGTACAGGGTCAAGGCACCGGGGAGCTGTTTTTT
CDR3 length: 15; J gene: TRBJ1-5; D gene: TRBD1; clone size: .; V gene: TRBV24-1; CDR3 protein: CATSVGQGYNQPQHF; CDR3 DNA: TGTGCCACCAGTGTAGGACAGGGGTACAATCAGCCCCAGCATTTT
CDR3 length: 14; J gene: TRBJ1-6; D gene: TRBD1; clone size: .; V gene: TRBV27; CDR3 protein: CASSRTGALSPLHF; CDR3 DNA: TGTGCCAGCAGCCGGACAGGGGCTTTATCACCCCTCCACTTT
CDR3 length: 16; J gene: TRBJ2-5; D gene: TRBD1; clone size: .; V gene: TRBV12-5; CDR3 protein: CASARGQGSRQETQYF; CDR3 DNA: TGTGCTAGTGCCCGAGGACAGGGAAGCCGGCAAGAGACCCAGTACTTC
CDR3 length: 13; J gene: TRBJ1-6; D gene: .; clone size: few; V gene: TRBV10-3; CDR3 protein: CAISEGGNSPLHF; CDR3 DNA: TGTGCCATCAGTGAGGGGGGGAATTCACCCCTCCACTTT
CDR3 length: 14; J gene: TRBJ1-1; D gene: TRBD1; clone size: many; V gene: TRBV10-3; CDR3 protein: CAIRPGQGHTEAFF; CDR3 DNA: TGTGCCATCCGACCGGGACAGGGACACACTGAAGCTTTCTTT
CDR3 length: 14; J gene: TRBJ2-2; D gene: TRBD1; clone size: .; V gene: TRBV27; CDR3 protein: CASSLLDRGGELFF; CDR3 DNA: TGTGCCAGCAGTTTACTCGACAGGGGCGGGGAGCTGTTTTTT
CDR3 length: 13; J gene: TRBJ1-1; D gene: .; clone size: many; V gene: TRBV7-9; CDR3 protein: CASSSILNTEAFF; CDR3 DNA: TGTGCCAGCAGCTCAATCCTGAACACTGAAGCTTTCTTT
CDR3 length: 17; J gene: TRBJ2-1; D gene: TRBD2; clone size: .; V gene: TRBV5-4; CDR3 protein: CASSPEAGLAGGNEQFF; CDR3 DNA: TGTGCCAGCAGTCCAGAAGCAGGACTAGCGGGAGGGAATGAGCAGTTCTTC
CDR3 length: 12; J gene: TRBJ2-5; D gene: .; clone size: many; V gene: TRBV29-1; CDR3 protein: CSVVGLQETQYF; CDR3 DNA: TGCAGCGTTGTAGGGCTCCAAGAGACCCAGTACTTC
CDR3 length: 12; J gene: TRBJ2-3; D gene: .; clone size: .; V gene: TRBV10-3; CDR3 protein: CAIKASTDTQYF; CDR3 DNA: TGTGCCATCAAGGCGAGCACAGATACGCAGTATTTT
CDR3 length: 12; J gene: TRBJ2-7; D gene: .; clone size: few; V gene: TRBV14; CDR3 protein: CASSPSLRQQYF; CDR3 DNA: TGTGCCAGCAGCCCGAGCCTACGCCAGCAGTACTTC
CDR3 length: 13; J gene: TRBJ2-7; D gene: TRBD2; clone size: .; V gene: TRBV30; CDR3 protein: CAWSILAGAEQYF; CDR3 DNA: TGTGCCTGGAGTATACTAGCGGGAGCGGAGCAGTACTTC
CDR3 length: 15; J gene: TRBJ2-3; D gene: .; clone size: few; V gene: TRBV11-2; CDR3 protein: CASSHSGGSTDTQYF; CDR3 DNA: TGTGCCAGCAGCCACAGCGGAGGAAGCACAGATACGCAGTATTTT
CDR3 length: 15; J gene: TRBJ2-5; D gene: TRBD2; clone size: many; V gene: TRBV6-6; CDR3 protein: CASSYSGGPGETQYF; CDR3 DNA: TGTGCCAGCAGTTACTCGGGAGGGCCGGGAGAGACCCAGTACTTC
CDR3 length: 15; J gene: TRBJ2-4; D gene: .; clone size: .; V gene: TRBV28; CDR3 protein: CASRGPSGAKNIQYF; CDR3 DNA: TGTGCCTCCCGGGGCCCCTCGGGGGCCAAAAACATTCAGTACTTC
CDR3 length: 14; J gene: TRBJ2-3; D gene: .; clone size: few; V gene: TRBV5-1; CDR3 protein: CASSLGFRTDTQYF; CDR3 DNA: TGCGCCAGCAGCTTGGGTTTTAGAACAGATACGCAGTATTTT
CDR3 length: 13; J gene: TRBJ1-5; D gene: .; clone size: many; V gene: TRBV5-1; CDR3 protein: CASSLVAVDSQHF; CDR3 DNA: TGCGCCAGCAGCTTGGTGGCGGTGGACAGCCAGCATTTT
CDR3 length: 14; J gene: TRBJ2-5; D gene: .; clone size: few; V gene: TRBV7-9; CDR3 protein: CASSPFSGEETQYF; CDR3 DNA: TGTGCCAGCAGCCCCTTCTCGGGGGAAGAGACCCAGTACTTC
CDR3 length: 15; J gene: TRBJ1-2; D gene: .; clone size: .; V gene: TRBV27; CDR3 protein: CASSPRGFSNYGYTF; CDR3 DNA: TGTGCCAGCAGTCCTAGGGGTTTCTCTAACTATGGCTACACCTTC
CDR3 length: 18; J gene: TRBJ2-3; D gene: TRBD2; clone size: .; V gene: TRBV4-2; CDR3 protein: CASSQGLAGGPGTDTQYF; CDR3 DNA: TGTGCCAGCAGCCAAGGCCTAGCGGGAGGGCCCGGCACAGATACGCAGTATTTT
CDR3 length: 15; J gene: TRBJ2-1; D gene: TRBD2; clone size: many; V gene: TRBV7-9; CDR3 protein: CASSRTSGPYNEQFF; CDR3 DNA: TGTGCCAGCAGCCGGACTAGCGGACCTTACAATGAGCAGTTCTTC
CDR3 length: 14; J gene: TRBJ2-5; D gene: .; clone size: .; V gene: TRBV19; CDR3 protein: CASSQGGIEETQYF; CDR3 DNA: TGTGCCAGCTCTCAGGGGGGAATTGAAGAGACCCAGTACTTC
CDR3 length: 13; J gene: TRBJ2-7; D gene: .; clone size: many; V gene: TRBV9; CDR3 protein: CASSEAPSYEQYF; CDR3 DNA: TGTGCCAGCAGCGAGGCCCCGTCCTACGAGCAGTACTTC
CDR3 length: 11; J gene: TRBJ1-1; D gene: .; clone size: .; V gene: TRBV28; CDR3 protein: CASRGNTEAFF; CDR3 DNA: TGTGCCAGCCGAGGGAACACTGAAGCTTTCTTT
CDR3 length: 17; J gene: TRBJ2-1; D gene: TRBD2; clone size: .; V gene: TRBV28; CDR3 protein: CASSPRWLAGVFNEQFF; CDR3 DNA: TGTGCCAGCAGCCCACGTTGGCTAGCGGGAGTTTTTAATGAGCAGTTCTTC
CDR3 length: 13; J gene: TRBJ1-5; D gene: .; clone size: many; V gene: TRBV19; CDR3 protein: CASSIDLLQPQHF; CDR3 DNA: TGTGCCAGTAGTATAGATCTATTGCAGCCCCAGCATTTT
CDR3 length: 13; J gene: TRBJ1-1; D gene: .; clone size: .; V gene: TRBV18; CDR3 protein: CASSPKGNTEAFF; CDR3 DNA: TGTGCCAGCTCACCTAAGGGGAACACTGAAGCTTTCTTT
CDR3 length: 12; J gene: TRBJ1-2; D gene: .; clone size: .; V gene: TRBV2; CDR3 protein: CASSGDSGGYTF; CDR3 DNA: TGTGCCAGCAGTGGGGATTCGGGTGGCTACACCTTC
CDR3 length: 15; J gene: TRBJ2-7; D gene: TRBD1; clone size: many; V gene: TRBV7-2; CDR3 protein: CASSQYQGAPYEQYF; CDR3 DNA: TGTGCCAGCAGCCAATACCAGGGGGCCCCCTACGAGCAGTACTTC
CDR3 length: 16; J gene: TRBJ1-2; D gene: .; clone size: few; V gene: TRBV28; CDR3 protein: CASSTRGRTPPDGYTF; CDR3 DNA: TGTGCCAGCAGTACTCGGGGGCGGACGCCTCCAGATGGCTACACCTTC
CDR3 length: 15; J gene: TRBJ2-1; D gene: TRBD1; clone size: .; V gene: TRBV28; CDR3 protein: CASTLWGTGTNEQFF; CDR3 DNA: TGTGCCAGCACCCTATGGGGGACAGGTACCAATGAGCAGTTCTTC
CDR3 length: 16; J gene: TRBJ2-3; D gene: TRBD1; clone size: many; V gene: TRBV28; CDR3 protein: CASSPLGTAHTDTQYF; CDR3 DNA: TGTGCCAGCAGTCCCCTTGGGACAGCTCACACAGATACGCAGTATTTT
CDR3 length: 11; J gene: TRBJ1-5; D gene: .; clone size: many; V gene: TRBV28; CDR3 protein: CASSSTLSQHF; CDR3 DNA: TGTGCCAGCAGTTCCACGTTATCCCAGCATTTT
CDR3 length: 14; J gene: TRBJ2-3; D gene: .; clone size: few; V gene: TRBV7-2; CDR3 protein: CASRSPGSTDTQYF; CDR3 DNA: TGTGCCAGCAGGTCGCCGGGCAGCACAGATACGCAGTATTTT
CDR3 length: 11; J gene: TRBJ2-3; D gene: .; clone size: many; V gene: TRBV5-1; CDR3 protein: CASRWADTQYF; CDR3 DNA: TGCGCCAGCAGATGGGCAGATACGCAGTATTTT
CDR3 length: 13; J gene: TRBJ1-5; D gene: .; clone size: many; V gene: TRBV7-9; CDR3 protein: CASSFHGDQPQHF; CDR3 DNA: TGTGCCAGCAGCTTTCATGGGGATCAGCCCCAGCATTTT
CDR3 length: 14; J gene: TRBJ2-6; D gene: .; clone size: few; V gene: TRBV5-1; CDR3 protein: CASSRDSGANVLTF; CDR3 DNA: TGCGCCAGCAGCCGGGACTCTGGGGCCAACGTCCTGACTTTC
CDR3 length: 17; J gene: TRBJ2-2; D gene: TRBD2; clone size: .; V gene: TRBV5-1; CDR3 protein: CASSLVLAGVGTGELFF; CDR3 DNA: TGCGCCAGCAGCTTGGTCCTAGCGGGAGTTGGCACCGGGGAGCTGTTTTTT